Listed here is a single T cell receptor (beta chain). This record comes from a study of T cell clusters in autoimmune cytopenias. Approximately 36,000 genome equivalents of blood DNA were amplified for TRB. TRB rearrangements were amplified by touch-down multiplex PCR with mixed TRB-A/B primers. TCRdb reanalyzed the multiplex PCR reads and collapses them to one entry per CDR3 protein, without DNA. This repertoire includes under 15,000 distinct CDR3 sequences. The CDR3 has 15 amino acids. The same sample was also studied in work on T cell repertoires in aging, cancer and after chemotherapy. That work contributes: Loss of evenness, beyond lost richness, contributed to age-related TCR diversity decline in cancer patients.

The chain uses TRBV12-3 or TRBV12-4 and TRBJ1-5. Input material: peripheral blood. The TCR originated in a human donor in good health. The CDR3 is CASRLQAQGNQPQHF.